The 8 T cell receptor beta chains reported below all come from one sample, sequenced in a study of shared clonotypes between healthy human individuals. Method: immunoSEQ multiplex PCR; TCRdb's copy keeps in-frame clones and lacks some. This sample has about 380,000 clones, with just over 95% found just once. The specimen was memory CD8+ T cells sorted from blood. Subset defined: CD45RO+ cells pooled with CCR7-negative TemRA cells. The receptors here all came from a man aged 30-40 years in good health.

A single count supports this clone. The CDR3 sequence: CASSQGSLGGSKETQYF. DNA for the CDR3: TGCGCCAGCAGCCAAGGATCCCTCGGTGGCAGCAAAGAGACCCAGTACTTC. This chain links TRBV4-1 with TRBJ2-5; D is undetermined. Trimming left V 1 base short and J 3 bases short, with 18 bases between. The CDR3 runs 17 residues. Germline loops: CDR1 MGHRA, CDR2 YSYEKL.

In regard to this clone: Other nucleotide sequences from this sample produce the same CDR3. The chain links TRBV20-1 to TRBJ2-7; D possibly corresponds to TRBD1 (6 bases). Germline CDR1 and CDR2: DFQATT and SNEGSKA (reference sequence). The germline V and J ends were trimmed by 6 bases and 3 bases, with 9 bases remaining between them. There are 11 residues in the CDR3. CDR3 sequence: CSAPDSYEQYF. CDR3 bases: TGCAGTGCCCCGGACAGCTACGAGCAGTACTTC.

This clone is a singleton in its sample. J is TRBJ2-3 and V is TRBV7-9; tentative D call: TRBD1 (6 bases). Trimming took off 5 bases at V and 0 bases at J, with 15 bases between the two ends. The CDR3 contains 16 residues. The germline gives CDR1 SEHNR, CDR2 FQNEAQ (reference sequence). As DNA, the CDR3 is TGTGCCAGCAGCCTGCCCCAGGGGTCCAGCACAGATACGCAGTATTTT. It yields the protein CASSLPQGSSTDTQYF.

The CDR3 nucleotides are TGCAGCGTTGCACAGAATGAAAAACTGTTTTTT. Protein sequence: CSVAQNEKLFF. This chain uses TRBV29-1 with TRBJ1-4; D not resolved. The V gene lost 4 bases and the J gene lost 5 bases, with 5 bases spanning the gap. This CDR3 has 11 amino acids. From germline, CDR1 is SQVTM and CDR2 ANQGSEA. The full variable domain, completed using reference TRBV29-1 and TRBJ1-4, is SAVISQKPSRDICQRGTSLTIQCQVDSQVTMMFWYRQQPGQSLTLIATANQGSEATYESGFVIDKFPISRPNLTFSTLTVSNMSPEDSSIYLCSVAQNEKLFFGSGTQLSVL.

The V and J genes are TRBV5-1 and TRBJ1-5, with 7 bases matching TRBD1. The CDR3 loop spans 13 amino acids. J lost 3 bases, V lost 9 bases, and 6 bases had no gene match. Germline V gives CDR1 SGHRS, CDR2 YFSETQ. The CDR3 protein is CATRQGDNQPQHF. The CDR3 nucleotides read TGCGCCACCCGACAGGGAGACAATCAGCCCCAGCATTTT.

This rearrangement joins TRBV6-1 to TRBJ2-7; 11 positions match TRBD2. This CDR3 comprises 14 residues. Germline CDR1 MNHNS, CDR2 SASEGT. J was trimmed by 5 bases and V by 5 bases; bases with no gene match: 5. CDR3: CASSLTSGMHEQYF. The CDR3 nucleotides are TGTGCCAGCAGTCTGACTAGCGGGATGCACGAGCAGTACTTC.

As for this clone: The sample holds other DNA sequences that translate to the same CDR3. The chain links TRBV7-9 to TRBJ2-1; D not certain. V was cut by 1 base and J by 7 bases, with 8 bases left in between. The CDR3 contains 13 residues. CDR1 is SEHNR and CDR2 is FQNEAQ in the germline V gene (reference sequence). CDR3 sequence (DNA): TGTGCCAGCAGCTTAGTGGCTGGGAATGAGCAGTTCTTC. Its translation is CASSLVAGNEQFF.

J is TRBJ2-6 and V is TRBV27, with D tentatively TRBD1 (6 bases). Germline V gene lookup returns CDR1 MNHEY and CDR2 SMNVEV (reference sequence). The ends were cut back, 5 bases at V and 2 bases at J, with 10 bases in the middle. This CDR3 region has 15 residues. This chain's CDR3 is CASSPTGTGANVLTF. In DNA, the CDR3 is TGTGCCAGCAGTCCCACAGGGACTGGGGCCAACGTCCTGACTTTC.